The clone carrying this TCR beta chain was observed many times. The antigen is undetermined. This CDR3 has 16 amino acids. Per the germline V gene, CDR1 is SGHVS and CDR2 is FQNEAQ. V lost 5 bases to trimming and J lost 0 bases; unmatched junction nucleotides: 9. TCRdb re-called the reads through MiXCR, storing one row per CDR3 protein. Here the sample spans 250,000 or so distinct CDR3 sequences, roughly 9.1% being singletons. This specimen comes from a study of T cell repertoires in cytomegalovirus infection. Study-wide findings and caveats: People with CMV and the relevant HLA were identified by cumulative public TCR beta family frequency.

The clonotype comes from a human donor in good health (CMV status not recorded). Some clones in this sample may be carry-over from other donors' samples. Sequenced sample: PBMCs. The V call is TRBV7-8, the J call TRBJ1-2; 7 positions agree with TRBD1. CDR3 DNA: TGTGCCAGCAGCCCGGACACGGGGACAGCTAACTATGGCTACACCTTC. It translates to CASSPDTGTANYGYTF. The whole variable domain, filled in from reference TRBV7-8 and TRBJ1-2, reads GAGVSQSPRYKVAKRGQDVALRCDPISGHVSLFWYQQALGQGPEFLTYFQNEAQLDKSGLPSDRFFAERPEGSVSTLKIQRTQQEDSAVYLCASSPDTGTANYGYTFGSGTRLTVV.